The source of this T cell receptor (beta chain) is a study of shared clonotypes between healthy human individuals (dated by TCRdb to about 2020). Some background on the complete study: A few men and a couple of women, aged 18 to 49 years, made up the cohort. For each donor, CD4 naive and CD4 memory were each run on three plates, CD8 naive on two plates, and CD8 memory on one plate. To estimate repertoire size and how much clonotype sharing occurs between individuals, the study deeply sequenced the blood TCR repertoires of several healthy adults. Between about 0.9 and 8.9 billion PBMCs per donor were obtained by leukapheresis. To increase sequencing depth and limit assay-specific biases, TCR repertoire library preparation and sequencing were carried out by different laboratories using diverse techniques.

V has 5 bases trimmed and J has 4 bases trimmed; junction bases matching no gene number 7. The CDR3 measures 14 amino acids from cysteine to phenylalanine. The only DNA kept is the CDR3, 42 bases in frame from the first base. Based on the germline V gene, the CDR1 and CDR2 sequences are SGHTA and FQGNSA. Concerning this clone itself: Its recognized antigen is unknown. The input lacks base qualities; no much larger clone sits a single base away.

The donors were healthy, HIV-negative adults with no recently reported acute infections or vaccinations. Only Caucasian adults living in Nashville, Tennessee, USA were represented among the donors. Magnetic negative selection was used to enrich CD4+ T cells, after which naive cells were positively selected on CD45RA and the negative fraction became the memory subset. Blood was obtained by leukapheresis, after which PBMCs were separated by Ficoll-Histopaque density gradient centrifugation and cryopreserved in liquid nitrogen vapor phase. Analytical flow cytometry was used to check the purity and quantity of every magnetically sorted T cell population. Genomic DNA was isolated from each sorted fraction and quantified by UV absorbance on a Nanodrop 2000c. TCR CDR3 regions were amplified from genomic DNA by multiplex PCR using the deep immunoSEQ assay. Extracted genomic DNA from each cell subset was distributed evenly across all wells of several immunoSEQ 96-well plates, and each plate was treated as a replicate. For sorted subsets, approximately 200 ng of genomic DNA, equivalent to 25,000 to 35,000 T cell genomes, went into each replicate PCR. Purified libraries were quantified with a Qubit 3.0 fluorometer, sized on a Bioanalyzer 2100, and re-quantified with the KAPA Library Quantification kit. Every immunoSEQ 96-well plate was sequenced on a separate single-read 150-cycle Illumina NextSeq 550 flow cell. On the study's bioinformatics: Because the immunoSEQ output held only junctional sequences and lacked quality scores, the filtering could not match the filtering applied to full-length reads. To assign V/J genes and CDR3, sequences were annotated against IMGT germline references using PyIR, a Python wrapper for IgBLAST v1.9. Reads were removed for weak V/J assignments (E-value above 1e-6), missing CDR3, stop codons, out-of-frame junctions, or ambiguous translated residues. A V3J clonotype was defined by an identical inferred V gene, J gene, and CDR3 amino acid sequence. The percentage overlap between two repertoires was calculated by dividing the number of shared unique clonotypes by the size of the smaller repertoire. Richness of each repertoire was evaluated using RTK rarefaction, the Chao1 estimator, and Recon v2.1 estimates of unobserved clonotypes. OLGA was used to compute generation probabilities for all TCRbeta clonotypes that the gDNA method yielded from a few donors. TCRdb took over this immuneACCESS table, retaining in-frame rearrangements with V and J assigned. Such tables are incomplete; in checked studies, under half of the missing clones stem from an unresolved V gene, and the remainder is unexplained. The DNA was the basis for D and trimming; V, J and clone size are from that table. A total of roughly 2 million clones appear in this sample, approximately 96% of them only once. The ten largest clones add up to roughly 0.13% of the sample.

Paper-wide results and their limitations: Even with the large sequencing depth, rarefaction of the sorted-subset datasets indicated that sequencing was incomplete. Higher generation probabilities were observed for clonotypes shared by all four sorted-subset donors than for non-shared clonotypes. Larger estimated clonotype richness was generally found for naive subsets than for memory subsets. Pairwise subsampling indicated that sequencing depth was expected to affect the degree of clonotype sharing among donors. Across four donors, about 5.2% of naive CD4, around 3.5% of naive CD8, roughly 2.3% of memory CD4, and approximately 0.4% of memory CD8 clonotypes were shared. Sampling was limited to blood, and TCR repertoires in tissue likely differ from TCR repertoires in blood. The small number of donors limited the genetic and exposure-history diversity represented.

Sequenced sample: naive CD4+ T cells sorted from blood. What this sample's cell subset or site label stands for: CD45RA+ positively selected. The TCR sequence derives from a young man in good health. The sequence joins TRBV7-2 to TRBJ1-1; TRBD1 matches 7 bases in the middle. The DNA sequence is given as TGTGCCAGCAGCCCGGACAGGACAATCACTGAAGCTTTCTTT. Its translation reads: CASSPDRTITEAFF. The full variable domain, completed from the reference TRBV7-2 and TRBJ1-1 proteins outside the CDR3, reads GAGVSQSPSNKVTEKGKDVELRCDPISGHTALYWYRQSLGQGLEFLIYFQGNSAPDKSGLPSDRFSAERTGGSVSTLTIQRTQQEDSAVYLCASSPDRTITEAFFGQGTRLTVV.